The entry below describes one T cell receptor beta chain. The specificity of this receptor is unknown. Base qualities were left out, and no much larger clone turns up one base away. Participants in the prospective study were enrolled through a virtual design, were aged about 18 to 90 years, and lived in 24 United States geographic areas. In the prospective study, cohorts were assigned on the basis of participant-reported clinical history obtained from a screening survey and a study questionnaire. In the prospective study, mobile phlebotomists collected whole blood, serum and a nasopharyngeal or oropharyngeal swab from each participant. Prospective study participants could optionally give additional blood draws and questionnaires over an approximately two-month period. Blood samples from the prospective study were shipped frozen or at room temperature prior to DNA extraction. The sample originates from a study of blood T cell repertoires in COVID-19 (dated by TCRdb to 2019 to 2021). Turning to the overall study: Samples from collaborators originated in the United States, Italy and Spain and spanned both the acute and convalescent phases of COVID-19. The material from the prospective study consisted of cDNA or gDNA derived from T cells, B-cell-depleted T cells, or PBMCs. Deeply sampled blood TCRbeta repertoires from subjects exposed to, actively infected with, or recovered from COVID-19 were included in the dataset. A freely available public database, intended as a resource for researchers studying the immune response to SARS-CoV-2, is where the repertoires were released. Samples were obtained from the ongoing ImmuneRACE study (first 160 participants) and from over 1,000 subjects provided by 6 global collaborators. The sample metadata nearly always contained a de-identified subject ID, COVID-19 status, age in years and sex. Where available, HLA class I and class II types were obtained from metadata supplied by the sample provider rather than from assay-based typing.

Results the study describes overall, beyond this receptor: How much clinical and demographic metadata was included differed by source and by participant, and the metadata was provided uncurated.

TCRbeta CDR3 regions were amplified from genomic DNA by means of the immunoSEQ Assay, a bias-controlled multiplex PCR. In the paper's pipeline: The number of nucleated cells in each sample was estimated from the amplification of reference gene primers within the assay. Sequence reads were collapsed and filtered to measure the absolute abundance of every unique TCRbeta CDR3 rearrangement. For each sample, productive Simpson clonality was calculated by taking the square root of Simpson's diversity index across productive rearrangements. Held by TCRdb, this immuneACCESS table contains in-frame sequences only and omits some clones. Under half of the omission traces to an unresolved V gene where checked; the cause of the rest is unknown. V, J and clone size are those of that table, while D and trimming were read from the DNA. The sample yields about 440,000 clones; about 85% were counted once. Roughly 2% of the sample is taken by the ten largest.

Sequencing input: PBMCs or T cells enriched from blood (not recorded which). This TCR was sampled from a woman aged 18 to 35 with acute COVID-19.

The nucleotides read TGTGCCAGCAGTGCCGTAGGGGATACCACTGAAGCTTTCTTT. This yields the protein CASSAVGDTTEAFF. The V gene is TRBV25-1 and the J gene is TRBJ1-1, and the D gene may be TRBD1, 5 bases matching. The CDR3 numbers 14 residues from cysteine through phenylalanine. Left in the record is the CDR3 DNA by itself, 42 bases read in frame from the first base. V is shortened by 4 bases, J by 4 bases, and the region joining them spans 13 bases. CDR1 MGHDK and CDR2 SYGVNS are derived from the germline V gene.